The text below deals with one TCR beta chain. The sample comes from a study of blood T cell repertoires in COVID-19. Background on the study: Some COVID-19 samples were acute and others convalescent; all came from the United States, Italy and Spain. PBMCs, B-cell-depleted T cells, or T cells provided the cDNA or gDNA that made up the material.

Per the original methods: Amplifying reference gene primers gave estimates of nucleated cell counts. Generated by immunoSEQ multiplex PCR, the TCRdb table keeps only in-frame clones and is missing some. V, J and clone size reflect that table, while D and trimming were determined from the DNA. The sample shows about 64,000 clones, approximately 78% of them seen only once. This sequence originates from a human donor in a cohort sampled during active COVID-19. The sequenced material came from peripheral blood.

The CDR3 protein is CASSPGTSGFGTDTQYF. The DNA for the CDR3 is TGTGCCAGTAGTCCAGGGACTAGCGGTTTCGGCACAGATACGCAGTATTTT. This chain uses TRBV19 with TRBJ2-3, with 11 bases identical to TRBD2. V lost 5 bases to trimming and J lost 1 base; unmatched junction nucleotides: 8. Germline CDR1 LNHDA, CDR2 SQIVND (reference sequence). This CDR3 has 17 residues.